This TCR beta chain appears in the sequencing data of a study of T cell responses to AZD1222 COVID-19 vaccine. The table came from immunoSEQ multiplex PCR; TCRdb's copy has only in-frame clones and leaves some out. The data show under 150,000 clones, and the top ten clones hold about 2.2%. A remark on this clone: Its target is unknown.

Notes on the study in general: Sampling captured repertoires only after the peak T cell response. Females made up more of the donors, who were largely white British, and clonal diversity may have come out too low. Just a handful of AZD1222 recipients tested seropositive at baseline. Spike-specific TCR repertoires showed rising breadth and depth after two AZD1222 doses.

The receptor comes from an adult in good health. The sequenced material came from peripheral blood.

This chain's CDR3 is CAGGFTAGTSYEQYF. CDR3 sequence (DNA): TGTGCCGGCGGATTTACAGCGGGGACTTCCTACGAGCAGTACTTC. The V and J genes are TRBV2 and TRBJ2-7; 7 bases line up with TRBD2. The CDR3 totals 15 residues. Losses at the gene ends were 11 bases for V and 1 base for J; bases not matched to a gene: 14. Germline CDR1 reads SNHLY; CDR2 reads FYNNEI.